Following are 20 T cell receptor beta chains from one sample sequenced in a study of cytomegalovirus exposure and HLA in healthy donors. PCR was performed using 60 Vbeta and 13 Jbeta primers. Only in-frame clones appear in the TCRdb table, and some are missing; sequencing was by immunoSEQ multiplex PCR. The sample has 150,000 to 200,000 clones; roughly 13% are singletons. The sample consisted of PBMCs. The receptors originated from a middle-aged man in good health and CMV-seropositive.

The CDR3 region is CASSLAIPGELFF. CDR3 nucleotide sequence: TGTGCCAGCAGCTTGGCCATCCCCGGGGAGCTGTTTTTT. The chain couples TRBV5-4 to TRBJ2-2; D unclear. Between the trimmed V and J ends, which lost 0 bases and 6 bases, there was a span of 6 bases. The germline V gene encodes CDR1 SGHNT and CDR2 YYREEE (reference sequence). CDR3 length: 13 amino acids. The variable domain in full, completed from reference TRBV5-4 and TRBJ2-2, reads ETGVTQSPTHLIKTRGQQVTLRCSSQSGHNTVSWYQQALGQGPQFIFQYYREEENGRGNFPPRFSGLQFPNYSSELNVNALELDDSALYLCASSLAIPGELFFGEGSRLTVL.

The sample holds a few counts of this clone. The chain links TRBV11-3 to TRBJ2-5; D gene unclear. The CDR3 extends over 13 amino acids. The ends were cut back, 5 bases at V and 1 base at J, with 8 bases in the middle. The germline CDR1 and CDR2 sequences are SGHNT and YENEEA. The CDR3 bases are TGTGCCAGCAGCCCAGGAATCCAAGAGACCCAGTACTTC. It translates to CASSPGIQETQYF.

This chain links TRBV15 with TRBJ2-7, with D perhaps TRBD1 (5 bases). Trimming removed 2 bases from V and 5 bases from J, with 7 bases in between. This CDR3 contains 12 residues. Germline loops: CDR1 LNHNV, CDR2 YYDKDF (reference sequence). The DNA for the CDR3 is TGTGCCACCAGCAGATCAGGGAACGAGCAGTACGTC. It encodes CATSRSGNEQYV.

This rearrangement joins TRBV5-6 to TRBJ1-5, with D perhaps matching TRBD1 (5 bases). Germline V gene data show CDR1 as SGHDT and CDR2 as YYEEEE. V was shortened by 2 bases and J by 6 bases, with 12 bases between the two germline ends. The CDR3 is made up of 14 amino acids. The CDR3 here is CASSFRGQGQPQHF. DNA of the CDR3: TGTGCCAGCAGCTTTAGGGGTCAGGGTCAGCCCCAGCATTTT.

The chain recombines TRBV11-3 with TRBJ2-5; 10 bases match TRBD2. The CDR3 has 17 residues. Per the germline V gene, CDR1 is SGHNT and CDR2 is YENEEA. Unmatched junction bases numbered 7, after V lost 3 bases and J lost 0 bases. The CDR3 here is CASSLASGGGYQETQYF. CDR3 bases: TGTGCCAGCAGCTTGGCTAGCGGGGGAGGATACCAAGAGACCCAGTACTTC.

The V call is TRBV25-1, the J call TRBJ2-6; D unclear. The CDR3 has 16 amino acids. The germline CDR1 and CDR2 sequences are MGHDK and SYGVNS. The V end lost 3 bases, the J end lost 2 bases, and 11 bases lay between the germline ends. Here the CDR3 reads CASSEAQFPGANVLTF. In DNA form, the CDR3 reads TGTGCCAGCAGTGAGGCTCAGTTCCCTGGGGCCAACGTCCTGACTTTC.

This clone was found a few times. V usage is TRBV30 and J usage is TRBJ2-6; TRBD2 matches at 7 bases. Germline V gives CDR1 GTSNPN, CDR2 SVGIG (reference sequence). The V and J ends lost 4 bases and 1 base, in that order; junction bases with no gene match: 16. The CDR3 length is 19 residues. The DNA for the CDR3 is TGTGCCTGGAAGTACCAGGGACTAAAATCCTCATCTGGGGCCAACGTCCTGACTTTC. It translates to CAWKYQGLKSSSGANVLTF.

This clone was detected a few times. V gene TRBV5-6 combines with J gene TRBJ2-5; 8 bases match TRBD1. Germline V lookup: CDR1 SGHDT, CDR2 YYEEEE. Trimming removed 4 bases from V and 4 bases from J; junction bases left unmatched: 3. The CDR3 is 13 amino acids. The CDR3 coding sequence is TGTGCCAGCAGCGGGACAGGTAGAGAGACCCAGTACTTC. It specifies CASSGTGRETQYF.

The CDR3 DNA is TGTGCCAGCAGTTCTCCGGGACTAGCGGGTCCGAGCTCCTACAATGAGCAGTTCTTC. Encoded protein: CASSSPGLAGPSSYNEQFF. The chain combines TRBV28 with TRBJ2-1, with 12 nucleotides matching TRBD2. The V gene's germline CDR1 is MDHEN and CDR2 SYDVKM. Trimming removed 4 bases from V and 0 bases from J; junction bases left unmatched: 10. The CDR3 spans 19 residues.

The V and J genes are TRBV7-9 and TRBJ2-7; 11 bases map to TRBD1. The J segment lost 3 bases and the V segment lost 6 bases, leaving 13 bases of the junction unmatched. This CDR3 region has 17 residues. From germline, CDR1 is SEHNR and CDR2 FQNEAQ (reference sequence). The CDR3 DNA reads TGTGCCAGCAGTAACCCCCCATCCGGGACAGGGGGCTACGAGCAGTACTTC. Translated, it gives CASSNPPSGTGGYEQYF.

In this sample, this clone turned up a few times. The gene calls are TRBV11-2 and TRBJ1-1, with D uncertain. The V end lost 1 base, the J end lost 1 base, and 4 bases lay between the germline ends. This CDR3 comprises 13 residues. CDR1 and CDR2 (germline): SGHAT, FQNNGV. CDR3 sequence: CASSLGQNTEAFF. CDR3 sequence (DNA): TGTGCCAGCAGCTTAGGACAGAACACTGAAGCTTTCTTT.

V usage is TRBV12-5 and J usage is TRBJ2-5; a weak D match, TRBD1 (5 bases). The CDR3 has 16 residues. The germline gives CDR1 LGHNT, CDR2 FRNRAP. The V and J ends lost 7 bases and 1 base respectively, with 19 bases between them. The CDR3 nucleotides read TGTGCTAGTGTCTTAGGAGCTCCAGGGCCCCAAGAGACCCAGTACTTC. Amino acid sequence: CASVLGAPGPQETQYF.

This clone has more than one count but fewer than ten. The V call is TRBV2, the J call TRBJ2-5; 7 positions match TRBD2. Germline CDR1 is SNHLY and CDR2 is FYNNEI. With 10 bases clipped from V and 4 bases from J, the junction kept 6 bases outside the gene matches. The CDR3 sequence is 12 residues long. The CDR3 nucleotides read TGTGCCATCCGGGGGGATTCAGAGACCCAGTACTTC. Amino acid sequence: CAIRGDSETQYF.

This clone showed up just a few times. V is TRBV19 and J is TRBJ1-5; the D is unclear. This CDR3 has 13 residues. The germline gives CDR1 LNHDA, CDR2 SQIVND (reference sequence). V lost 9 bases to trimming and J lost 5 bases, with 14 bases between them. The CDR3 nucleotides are TGTGCCAGCAGTGCCAATCGCGATCAGCCCCAGCATTTT. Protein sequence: CASSANRDQPQHF.

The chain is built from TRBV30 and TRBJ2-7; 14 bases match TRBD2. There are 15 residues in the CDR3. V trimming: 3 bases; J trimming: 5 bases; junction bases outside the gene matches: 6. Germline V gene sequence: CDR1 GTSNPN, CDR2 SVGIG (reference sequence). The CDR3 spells CAWSRGLAGANEQYF. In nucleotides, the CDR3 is TGTGCCTGGAGCCGGGGACTAGCGGGGGCTAACGAGCAGTACTTC. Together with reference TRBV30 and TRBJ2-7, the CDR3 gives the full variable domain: SQTIHQWPATLVQPVGSPLSLECTVEGTSNPNLYWYRQAAGRGLQLLFYSVGIGQISSEVPQNLSASRPQDRQFILSSKKLLLSDSGFYLCAWSRGLAGANEQYFGPGTRLTVT.

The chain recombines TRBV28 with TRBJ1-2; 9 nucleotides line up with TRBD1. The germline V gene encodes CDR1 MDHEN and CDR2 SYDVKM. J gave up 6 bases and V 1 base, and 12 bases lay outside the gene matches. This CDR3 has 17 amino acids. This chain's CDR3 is CASSLFGTGIFLNGYTF. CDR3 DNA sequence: TGTGCCAGCAGTTTATTCGGGACAGGGATTTTTCTCAATGGCTACACCTTC.

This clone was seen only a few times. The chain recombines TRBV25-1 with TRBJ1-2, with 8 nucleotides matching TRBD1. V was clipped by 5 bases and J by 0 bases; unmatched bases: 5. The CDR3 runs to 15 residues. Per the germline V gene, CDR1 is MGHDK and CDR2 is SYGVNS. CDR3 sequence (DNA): TGTGCCAGCAGTAACTTGACAGGGGCTAACTATGGCTACACCTTC. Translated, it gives CASSNLTGANYGYTF.

DNA for the CDR3: TGCGCCAGCAGCGGCGGGACAGGCGGAGGCTATGGCTACACCTTC. It is translated as CASSGGTGGGYGYTF. V and J are TRBV4-1 and TRBJ1-2; 8 nucleotides align to TRBD1. Trimming cost V 5 bases and J 4 bases; bases outside gene matches: 9. This CDR3 comprises 15 residues. Germline lookup yields CDR1 MGHRA and CDR2 YSYEKL.

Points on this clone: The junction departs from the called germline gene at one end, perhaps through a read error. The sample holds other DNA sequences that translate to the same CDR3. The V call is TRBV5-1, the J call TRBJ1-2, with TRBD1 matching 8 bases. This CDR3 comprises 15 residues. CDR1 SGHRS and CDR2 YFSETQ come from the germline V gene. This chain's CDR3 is CASSQTGATNYGYTF. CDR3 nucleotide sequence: TGTGCCAGCAGCCAGACAGGGGCTACTAACTATGGCTACACCTTC.

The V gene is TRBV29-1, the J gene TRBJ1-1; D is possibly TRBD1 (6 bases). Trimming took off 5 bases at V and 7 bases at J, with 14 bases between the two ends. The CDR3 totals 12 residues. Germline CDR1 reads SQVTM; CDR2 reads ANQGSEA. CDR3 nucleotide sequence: TGCAGCGTTCACCGGGACAACGATGAAGCTTTCTTT. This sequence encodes CSVHRDNDEAFF. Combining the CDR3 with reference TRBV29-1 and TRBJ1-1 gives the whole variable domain SAVISQKPSRDICQRGTSLTIQCQVDSQVTMMFWYRQQPGQSLTLIATANQGSEATYESGFVIDKFPISRPNLTFSTLTVSNMSPEDSSIYLCSVHRDNDEAFFGQGTRLTVV.